The clone carrying this T cell receptor beta chain was counted at least ten times. Its antigen is unknown. In the study's own analysis: To classify distant metastasis in papillary thyroid cancer, a model was built from CDR3 differences across clinicopathological groups. Using MiXCR, TCRdb reanalyzed the PCR reads. For this entry, the V and J calls and clone size follow TCRdb and not the study's own pipeline. The sample includes around 31,000 clones, over 15% of them seen just once. The data are from a study of metastatic and nonmetastatic thyroid tumors. The overall study: Blood and tumor or nodule tissue repertoires from malignant and benign thyroid patients were compared.

The study's findings and limits: Reports indicated that malignant thyroid tumors showed significantly higher TCR beta diversity than benign nodules did, in blood and tumor.

This CDR3 contains 15 residues. J lost 1 base, V lost 5 bases, and 7 bases had no gene match. Germline values: CDR1 MDHEN, CDR2 SYDVKM. No treatment had been given to any patient before thyroid surgery. The sequenced sample consisted of blood. This chain links TRBV28 with TRBJ1-1, with 7 bases that match TRBD1. The source is a female donor with papillary thyroid cancer or a benign thyroid nodule (not recorded which). Some clones in this sample may be carry-over from other donors' samples. Written as DNA, the CDR3 is TGTGCCAGCAGTCCGGGACAGCTTTCGAACACTGAAGCTTTCTTT. Translating gives CASSPGQLSNTEAFF.